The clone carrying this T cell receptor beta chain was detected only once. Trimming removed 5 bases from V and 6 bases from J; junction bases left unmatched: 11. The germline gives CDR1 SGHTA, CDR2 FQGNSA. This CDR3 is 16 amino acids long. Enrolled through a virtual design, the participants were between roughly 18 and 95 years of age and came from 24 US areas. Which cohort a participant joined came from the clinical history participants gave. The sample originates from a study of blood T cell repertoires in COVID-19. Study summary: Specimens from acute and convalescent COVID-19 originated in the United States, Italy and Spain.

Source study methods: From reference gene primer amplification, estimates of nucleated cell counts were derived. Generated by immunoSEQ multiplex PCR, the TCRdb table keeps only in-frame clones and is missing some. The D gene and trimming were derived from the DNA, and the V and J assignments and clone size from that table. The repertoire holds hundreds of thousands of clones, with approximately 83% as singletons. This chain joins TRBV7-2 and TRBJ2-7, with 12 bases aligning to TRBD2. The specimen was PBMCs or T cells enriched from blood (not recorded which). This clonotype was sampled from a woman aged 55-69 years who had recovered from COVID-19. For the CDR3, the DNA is TGTGCCAGCAGCACCTCTAGCGGGGGGGCCTCGGGCGAGCAGTACTTC. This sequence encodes CASSTSSGGASGEQYF.